The rows below give T cell receptor beta chains drawn from one sample of a study of blood T cell repertoires in COVID-19. Some clones are missing from TCRdb's copy, which holds only in-frame ones; the method was immunoSEQ multiplex PCR. The repertoire holds around 100,000 clones, less than 85% seen once, with around 20% in the top ten. The sample consisted of peripheral blood. These receptor sequences come from a man aged 70-80 years with active or convalescent COVID-19. Each CDR3 is given with its conserved first and last residue.

v_call,cdr3_length,cdr3_aa
TRBV6-5,14,CASSFPGRAQGYTF
TRBV4-1,13,CASSQPAGVEQYF
TRBV7-7,16,CASSPSPSLSYNEQFF
TRBV4-2,16,CASSQGTSVESDTQYF
TRBV18,15,CASSLTESYNSPLHF
TRBV25-1,13,CASSTQGGTEAFF
TRBV6-6,16,CASSGTSGRGEETQYF
TRBV9,17,CASSAQNRDRVGNTIYF
TRBV19,15,CASTRTGGLGTEAFF
TRBV19,17,CASSIWAGGSSYNEQFF
TRBV19,14,CASSIRDRPTEAFF